Listed here is a single T cell receptor beta chain. Antigen: not known. A multiplex PCR was run with 60 Vbeta primers and 13 Jbeta primers. Clones were read by immunoSEQ multiplex PCR, and TCRdb kept only the in-frame ones, dropping some. The sample has 180,000 or so clones, 9.5% seen once; the top ten hold 1% to 1.5%. The data derive from a study of cytomegalovirus exposure and HLA in healthy donors. Study in general: Roughly 180 million T cells yielded around 100 million unique TCR beta sequences, as an earlier analysis found. General study points: Most CMV-associated TCR beta chains appeared HLA-restricted in a later analysis.

This TCR derives from a woman aged 25 to 39 in good health and CMV-seropositive. Sequenced input: PBMCs.

This chain's CDR3 is CASRRGRDYEQYF. The DNA of the CDR3 is TGTGCCAGCAGAAGGGGGCGGGACTACGAGCAGTACTTC. V is TRBV27 and J is TRBJ2-7; D might be TRBD1 (7 bases). The CDR3 spans 13 residues. Germline V gene lookup returns CDR1 MNHEY and CDR2 SMNVEV (reference sequence). The ends were cut back, 6 bases at V and 3 bases at J, with 12 bases in the middle.